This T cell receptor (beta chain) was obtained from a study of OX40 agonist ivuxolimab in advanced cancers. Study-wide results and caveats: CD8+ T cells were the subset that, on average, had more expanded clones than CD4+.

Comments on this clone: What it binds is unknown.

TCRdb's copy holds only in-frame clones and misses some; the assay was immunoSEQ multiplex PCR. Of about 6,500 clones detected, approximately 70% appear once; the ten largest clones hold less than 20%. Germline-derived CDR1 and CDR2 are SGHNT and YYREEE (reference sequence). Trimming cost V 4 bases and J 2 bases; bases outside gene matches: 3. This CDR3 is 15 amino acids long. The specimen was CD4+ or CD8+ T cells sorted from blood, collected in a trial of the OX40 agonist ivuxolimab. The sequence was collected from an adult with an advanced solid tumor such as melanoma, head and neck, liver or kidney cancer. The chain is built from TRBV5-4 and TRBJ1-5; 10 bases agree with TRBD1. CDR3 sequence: CASSIGTGGNQPQHF. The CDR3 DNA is TGTGCCAGCAGCATTGGGACAGGGGGCAATCAGCCCCAGCATTTT. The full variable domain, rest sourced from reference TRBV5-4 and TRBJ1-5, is ETGVTQSPTHLIKTRGQQVTLRCSSQSGHNTVSWYQQALGQGPQFIFQYYREEENGRGNFPPRFSGLQFPNYSSELNVNALELDDSALYLCASSIGTGGNQPQHFGDGTRLSIL.